A single sample is the source of the 20 T cell receptor beta chains below, sequenced in a study of cytomegalovirus exposure and HLA in healthy donors. 60 Vbeta and 13 Jbeta primers were used in PCR. Profiling relied on immunoSEQ multiplex PCR, and the TCRdb table lists in-frame clones only, not all of them. The table shows 150,000 to 200,000 clones, with about four fifths occurring only once. The sample comprised PBMCs. The source is a man aged 18 to 30 in good health and CMV-seronegative.

The gene calls are TRBV9 and TRBJ2-7; D is possibly TRBD2 (5 bases). V was clipped by 1 base and J by 2 bases, with 10 bases between them. Germline CDR1 is SGDLS and CDR2 is YYNGEE. The CDR3 length is 14 residues. CDR3 amino acids: CASSVKAEAYEQYF. Here the CDR3 DNA reads TGTGCCAGCAGCGTAAAAGCGGAGGCCTACGAGCAGTACTTC.

The chain couples TRBV7-2 to TRBJ2-7; no clear D gene. V was cut by 1 base and J by 1 base, with 11 bases left in between. Germline loops: CDR1 SGHTA, CDR2 FQGNSA. The CDR3 has 15 amino acids. The CDR3 region has the DNA TGTGCCAGCAGCTTAGGCGGCGGTCGTTCCTACGAGCAGTACTTC. This codes for CASSLGGGRSYEQYF. The variable domain in full, with the rest retrieved from reference TRBV7-2 and TRBJ2-7, is GAGVSQSPSNKVTEKGKDVELRCDPISGHTALYWYRQSLGQGLEFLIYFQGNSAPDKSGLPSDRFSAERTGGSVSTLTIQRTQQEDSAVYLCASSLGGGRSYEQYFGPGTRLTVT.

The chain employs TRBV7-2 and TRBJ2-4; D may be TRBD1 (6 bases). The CDR3 has 12 residues. Germline V gene data show CDR1 as SGHTA and CDR2 as FQGNSA. The V end lost 5 bases, the J end lost 15 bases, and 17 bases lay between the germline ends. The CDR3 DNA follows: TGTGCCAGCAGCAGAGAGGCAGGGGTGAGGTACTTC. It specifies CASSREAGVRYF.

This clone was counted once. The V call is TRBV5-1, the J call TRBJ2-3, with a tentative D call TRBD1 (6 bases). The CDR3 length is 14 residues. The V end was cut by 3 bases, the J end by 6 bases, with 14 bases between. Germline V gives CDR1 SGHRS, CDR2 YFSETQ. CDR3 bases: TGCGCCAGCAGCTCGCGACAGGTATGGGATACGCAGTATTTT. Its translation is CASSSRQVWDTQYF.

This rearrangement joins TRBV2 to TRBJ2-5; D perhaps matches TRBD1 (5 bases). Germline V gives CDR1 SNHLY, CDR2 FYNNEI. Trimming cost V 2 bases and J 1 base, with 11 bases left between them. The CDR3 runs to 15 residues. The CDR3: CASSESWTSQETQYF. The CDR3 DNA reads TGTGCCAGCAGTGAATCGTGGACAAGCCAAGAGACCCAGTACTTC.

This clone was detected once. V is TRBV25-1 and J is TRBJ2-7, with 11 bases fitting TRBD1. The J call may be mistaken, given a closer DNA end match to TRBJ2-1. Looked up from germline, CDR1 is MGHDK and CDR2 is SYGVNS. The CDR3 has 16 residues. The CDR3 protein is CASSELGTGGEGEQFF. The CDR3 DNA reads TGTGCCAGCAGTGAATTGGGGACAGGGGGAGAGGGTGAGCAGTTCTTC.

The chain combines TRBV28 with TRBJ2-5; D may be TRBD1 (6 bases). Trimming shortened V by 2 bases and J by 2 bases, and 9 bases separated the two germline ends. CDR1 and CDR2 from the germline V gene are MDHEN and SYDVKM. The CDR3 has 14 amino acids. CDR3 DNA: TGTGCCAGCAGTTTAGACAGGAAACAAGAGACCCAGTACTTC. Translating it yields CASSLDRKQETQYF. Using reference TRBV28 and TRBJ2-5 for the parts outside the CDR3, the full variable domain is DVKVTQSSRYLVKRTGEKVFLECVQDMDHENMFWYRQDPGLGLRLIYFSYDVKMKEKGDIPEGYSVSREKKERFSLILESASTNQTSMYLCASSLDRKQETQYFGPGTRLLVL.

Here the CDR3 reads CASRPTRGVNTEAFF. The DNA of the CDR3 is TGTGCCAGCAGACCGACCAGGGGAGTGAACACTGAAGCTTTCTTT. This rearrangement joins TRBV7-2 to TRBJ1-1; D is possibly TRBD1 (6 bases). Germline V gene lookup returns CDR1 SGHTA and CDR2 FQGNSA. Trimming took off 6 bases at V and 0 bases at J, with 14 bases between the two ends. This CDR3 contains 15 residues.

This rearrangement joins TRBV9 to TRBJ2-4; D gene ambiguous. Germline-derived CDR1 and CDR2 are SGDLS and YYNGEE. V lost 4 bases to trimming and J lost 0 bases, with 14 bases between them. The CDR3 runs 16 residues. The CDR3 sequence is CASSPSGGLAKNIQYF. CDR3 bases: TGTGCCAGCAGCCCGAGTGGCGGTCTAGCCAAAAACATTCAGTACTTC.

The gene calls are TRBV28 and TRBJ2-7; maybe TRBD1 (7 bases). CDR3 length equals 17 residues. V was shortened by 5 bases and J by 2 bases, with 22 bases between the two germline ends. The germline gives CDR1 MDHEN, CDR2 SYDVKM. The DNA of the CDR3 is TGTGCCAGCAGTGCAACAACCAGGGGGGCTCCGGCCTACGAGCAGTACTTC. Its protein product is CASSATTRGAPAYEQYF.

The chain carries TRBV6-5 and TRBJ1-1; tentatively, D is TRBD1 (6 bases). V was cut by 10 bases and J by 7 bases, with 16 bases left in between. The CDR3 length is 12 residues. The V gene's germline CDR1 is MNHEY and CDR2 SVGAGI. The DNA of the CDR3 is TGTGCCACCTCGACAGGAACCCATGAAGCTTTCTTT. Translated, it gives CATSTGTHEAFF.

For the CDR3, the DNA is TGTGCCAGCAGCGTGGGGGACAGACTCCAAGAGACCCAGTACTTC. Translating it yields CASSVGDRLQETQYF. V usage is TRBV9 and J usage is TRBJ2-5, with 7 nucleotides matching TRBD1. The germline gives CDR1 SGDLS, CDR2 YYNGEE. V lost 2 bases to trimming and J lost 1 base; unmatched junction nucleotides: 5. The CDR3 length is 15 residues.

The chain couples TRBV7-2 to TRBJ2-7; TRBD2 matches 7 bases. With 2 bases clipped from V and 2 bases from J, the junction kept 6 bases outside the gene matches. The germline gives CDR1 SGHTA, CDR2 FQGNSA. The CDR3 covers 15 residues. The CDR3 here is CASSLQRGRAYEQYF. CDR3 sequence (DNA): TGTGCCAGCAGCTTACAGCGGGGCCGTGCCTACGAGCAGTACTTC.

The chain couples TRBV4-1 to TRBJ2-5; 10 bases are shared with TRBD1. Germline V gene sequence: CDR1 MGHRA, CDR2 YSYEKL. V lost 4 bases, J lost 3 bases, and 11 bases stayed unmatched. The CDR3 length is 17 residues. CDR3 residues: CASSPLYSGTGEETQYF. In nucleotides, the CDR3 is TGCGCCAGCAGCCCCTTATACTCCGGGACAGGGGAAGAGACCCAGTACTTC.

This clone has just a few counts. V gene TRBV5-1 combines with J gene TRBJ1-4; D possibly corresponds to TRBD1 (6 bases). The CDR3 contains 15 residues. Germline V lookup: CDR1 SGHRS, CDR2 YFSETQ. V was pared by 7 bases and J by 7 bases, with 20 bases between. The CDR3 reads CASGVGQGSVEKLFF. The CDR3 DNA reads TGCGCCAGCGGAGTGGGTCAGGGGTCGGTTGAAAAACTGTTTTTT.

The chain has TRBV9 and TRBJ2-7, with no clear D. CDR1 and CDR2 (germline): SGDLS, YYNGEE. The CDR3 runs to 14 residues. V gave up 4 bases and J gave up 1 base, with 12 bases separating them. The CDR3: CASSPTARSYEQYF. The CDR3 DNA reads TGTGCCAGCAGCCCAACTGCCAGGTCCTACGAGCAGTACTTC.

The chain couples TRBV6-5 to TRBJ2-2, with a weak D call TRBD1 (5 bases). CDR1 and CDR2 (germline): MNHEY, SVGAGI. V dropped 4 bases and J dropped 12 bases, with 15 bases sitting between them. The CDR3 is made up of 13 amino acids. The DNA for the CDR3 is TGTGCCAGCAGTTCTCAGGGAAATGGAAAGCTGTTTTTT. It encodes CASSSQGNGKLFF.

The rearrangement links TRBV1 to TRBJ2-4; the D segment call TRBD2 is taken from the table without a DNA check. TRBV1 is shown as a pseudogene. The CDR3 has 15 amino acids. This chain's CDR3 is CTSSRFGATINIQYF. As DNA, the CDR3 is TGCACCAGCAGCCGATTCGGAGCCACCATAAACATTCAGTACTTC.

V is TRBV10-3 and J is TRBJ2-6; no reliable D call. Germline V gene sequence: CDR1 ENHRY, CDR2 SYGVKD. This CDR3 spans 17 amino acids. The V and J ends lost 3 bases and 0 bases respectively, with 12 bases between them. The CDR3 nucleotides read TGTGCCATCAGTGATACAGCCGCAAGCTCTGGGGCCAACGTCCTGACTTTC. Encoded protein: CAISDTAASSGANVLTF.

The rearrangement uses TRBV9 and TRBJ2-3, with D possibly being TRBD2 (6 bases). V shed 0 bases and J shed 4 bases, with 15 bases lying between them. Germline CDR1 and CDR2: SGDLS and YYNGEE. There are 16 residues in the CDR3. This CDR3 is CASSVALRGGSDTQYF. DNA of the CDR3: TGTGCCAGCAGCGTAGCCCTGCGGGGTGGCTCAGATACGCAGTATTTT. The variable domain in full, completed from reference TRBV9 and TRBJ2-3, reads DSGVTQTPKHLITATGQRVTLRCSPRSGDLSVYWYQQSLDQGLQFLIQYYNGEERAKGNILERFSAQQFPDLHSELNLSSLELGDSALYFCASSVALRGGSDTQYFGPGTRLTVL.